One sample yielded the 19 T cell receptor beta chains listed below, sequenced in a study of CD8 T cells in Susac syndrome. With random hexamers, reverse transcription was performed on roughly 0.5 to 1 ug of RNA. Via MiXCR, TCRdb re-called the immunoSEQ multiplex PCR reads, giving one row per CDR3 protein. The data hold around 180,000 distinct CDR3 sequences, with 90% to 95% observed a single time. Source material: CD8+ T cells from PBMCs. These receptors all come from a human donor with multiple sclerosis.

V usage is TRBV11-1 and J usage is TRBJ2-5; D not resolved. The CDR3 contains 16 residues. The V end lost 0 bases, the J end lost 5 bases, and 16 bases lay between the germline ends. CDR1 is SGHAT and CDR2 is FQDESV in the germline V gene (reference sequence). CDR3 nucleotide sequence: TGTGCCAGCAGCTTAGCGTCGGACCCTCTCTTGGAGACCCAGTACTTC. This translates into CASSLASDPLLETQYF. Filled out from reference TRBV11-1 and TRBJ2-5, the complete variable domain reads EAEVAQSPRYKITEKSQAVAFWCDPISGHATLYWYRQILGQGPELLVQFQDESVVDDSQLPKDRFSAERLKGVDSTLKIQPAELGDSAMYLCASSLASDPLLETQYFGPGTRLLVL.

The gene calls are TRBV6-5 and TRBJ2-1; 7 bases are shared with TRBD2. Looked up from germline, CDR1 is MNHEY and CDR2 is SVGAGI. Germline trimming cut 0 bases from V and 3 bases from J; bases unmatched to any gene: 8. The CDR3 is 17 residues long. CDR3 in DNA: TGTGCCAGCAGTTACTCGACCCGAGCGGGAATCTACAATGAGCAGTTCTTC. Translation: CASSYSTRAGIYNEQFF.

V and J are TRBV7-9 and TRBJ2-7; D perhaps matches TRBD2 (5 bases). The CDR3 length is 13 residues. Trimming took off 5 bases at V and 3 bases at J, with 11 bases between the two ends. CDR1 SEHNR and CDR2 FQNEAQ come from the germline V gene (reference sequence). CDR3 coding DNA: TGTGCCAGCAGCCCAGACGGGGTCTACGAGCAGTACTTC. It is translated as CASSPDGVYEQYF.

The chain links TRBV29-1 to TRBJ1-1; 10 bases fit TRBD1. In germline, CDR1 is SQVTM, CDR2 ANQGSEA. The CDR3 runs to 16 residues. V trimming: 5 bases; J trimming: 11 bases; junction bases outside the gene matches: 20. The CDR3 sequence: CSVLKTSRDRGFGAFF. Here the CDR3 DNA reads TGCAGCGTTCTCAAGACATCCCGGGACAGGGGATTTGGGGCTTTCTTT.

The CDR3 coding sequence is TGTGCTAGTGGTTTGGACGACGAGCAGTACTTC. Amino acid sequence: CASGLDDEQYF. The rearrangement links TRBV12-5 to TRBJ2-7, with no clear D. The CDR3 spans 11 residues. The V and J ends lost 1 base and 5 bases respectively, with 3 bases between them. Germline V gene sequence: CDR1 LGHNT, CDR2 FRNRAP.

The rearrangement uses TRBV11-2 and TRBJ2-7; perhaps D is TRBD1 or TRBD2 (8 bases each). The V and J ends lost 5 bases and 10 bases respectively, with 30 bases between them. The CDR3 length is 17 residues. Germline CDR1 is SGHAT and CDR2 is FQNNGV. CDR3 residues: CASSPRDRKPGTSHQYF. In nucleotides, the CDR3 is TGTGCCAGCAGCCCCAGGGACAGGAAGCCCGGGACTAGTCATCAGTACTTC.

This chain joins TRBV11-2 and TRBJ2-7; 9 bases agree with TRBD1. Germline CDR1 reads SGHAT; CDR2 reads FQNNGV. The length of the CDR3 is 14 residues. With V trimmed by 5 bases and J by 3 bases, 5 bases remained unmatched. CDR3 sequence: CASSIRDRVYEQYF. The CDR3 region has the DNA TGTGCCAGCAGCATCCGGGACAGGGTCTACGAGCAGTACTTC.

The chain couples TRBV20-1 to TRBJ2-3; 11 bases agree with TRBD2. The germline CDR1 and CDR2 sequences are DFQATT and SNEGSKA (reference sequence). The CDR3 is 16 amino acids. The V gene end was trimmed by 2 bases and the J gene end by 3 bases; junction bases not matched to a gene: 7. In DNA, the CDR3 is TGCAGTGCTAGAAGGGCTAGCGGGGGGAAGACAGATACGCAGTATTTT. It is translated as CSARRASGGKTDTQYF.

The chain links TRBV29-1 to TRBJ2-7; D uncertain. V was pared by 4 bases and J by 0 bases, with 10 bases between. The CDR3 extends over 13 amino acids. Germline CDR1 and CDR2: SQVTM and ANQGSEA. CDR3 in amino acids: CSVVPWGSYEQYF. The CDR3 nucleotides read TGCAGCGTTGTACCCTGGGGCTCCTACGAGCAGTACTTC.

CDR3 loop: CATGALNTEAFF. The CDR3 bases are TGTGCCACCGGTGCTTTGAACACTGAAGCTTTCTTT. The chain couples TRBV15 to TRBJ1-1; the D is unclear. The CDR3 consists of 12 residues. Germline loops: CDR1 LNHNV, CDR2 YYDKDF (reference sequence). The ends were cut back, 8 bases at V and 0 bases at J, with 7 bases in the middle.

V and J are TRBV29-1 and TRBJ2-7; D may match TRBD1 or TRBD2 (6 bases each). CDR3 length equals 13 residues. Trimming cost V 6 bases and J 0 bases, with 12 bases left between them. The germline V gene encodes CDR1 SQVTM and CDR2 ANQGSEA. This chain's CDR3 is CSVLGGTSYEQYF. The CDR3 nucleotides are TGCAGCGTGCTGGGGGGCACCTCCTACGAGCAGTACTTC.

This sequence joins TRBV28 and TRBJ2-7, with 11 bases aligning to TRBD2. In germline, CDR1 is MDHEN, CDR2 SYDVKM. The CDR3 runs 17 residues. The ends lost 7 bases at V and 0 bases at J; junction bases unmatched: 11. CDR3 bases: TGTGCCAGCACCCAGGGGCTAGCGGGAGGCCCCTCCTACGAGCAGTACTTC. Protein product: CASTQGLAGGPSYEQYF.

On this clonotype: One end of the junction fails to match germline, which may point to a read error. The chain recombines TRBV20-1 with TRBJ2-7; 7 bases align to TRBD2. Germline V gene data show CDR1 as DFQATT and CDR2 as SNEGSKA (reference sequence). This CDR3 has 13 residues. The CDR3 DNA follows: TGCAGCGCTACCGGGAGGTCGTCCTACGAGCAGTACTTC. Translation: CSATGRSSYEQYF.

The V and J genes are TRBV2 and TRBJ1-1; D is ambiguous. The CDR3 sequence is 11 residues long. With 10 bases removed from V and 2 bases from J, the gap between germline ends came to 8 bases. Germline CDR1 reads SNHLY; CDR2 reads FYNNEI. Here the CDR3 reads CATYTNTEAFF. CDR3 DNA: TGTGCCACATACACTAACACTGAAGCTTTCTTT.

This chain joins TRBV28 and TRBJ2-3; D uncertain. Looked up from germline, CDR1 is MDHEN and CDR2 is SYDVKM. Trimming removed 3 bases at V and 3 bases at J, with 13 bases between. CDR3 size: 15 residues. The CDR3 protein is CASSFGQGLTDTQYF. DNA for the CDR3: TGTGCCAGCAGTTTCGGGCAAGGGCTAACAGATACGCAGTATTTT.

This chain connects TRBV20-1 to TRBJ2-7; D is unclear. Trimming shortened V by 3 bases and J by 3 bases, and 12 bases separated the two germline ends. Germline-derived CDR1 and CDR2 are DFQATT and SNEGSKA (reference sequence). The CDR3 contains 13 residues. The CDR3 sequence is CSASSRSYYEQYF. The CDR3 DNA sequence: TGCAGTGCTAGCAGTCGGTCTTACTACGAGCAGTACTTC.

CDR3 nucleotide sequence: TGCAGTGCTCGCCCAACTAGCGGGCCCACAGATACGCAGTATTTT. It encodes CSARPTSGPTDTQYF. The chain recombines TRBV20-1 with TRBJ2-3, with 9 bases matching TRBD2. Germline CDR1 and CDR2: DFQATT and SNEGSKA (reference sequence). This CDR3 has 15 residues. V trimming: 5 bases; J trimming: 2 bases; junction bases outside the gene matches: 8.

The gene calls are TRBV29-1 and TRBJ1-3, with 8 bases that match TRBD1. CDR1 is SQVTM, CDR2 ANQGSEA, per germline. CDR3 size: 16 residues. Trimming took 1 base from V and 3 from J; bases not matched to a gene: 8. In nucleotides, the CDR3 is TGCAGCGTTGAAGGGGACCCGGACAGGGTTGGAAACACCATATATTTT. This sequence encodes CSVEGDPDRVGNTIYF.

The chain employs TRBV4-1 and TRBJ2-5; D remains unclear. V gave up 1 base and J gave up 2 bases, with 11 bases separating them. The germline V gene has CDR1 MGHRA and CDR2 YSYEKL. The CDR3 consists of 15 residues. The CDR3 region has the DNA TGCGCCAGCAGCCAAGTCCCCACCCCTCAAGAGACCCAGTACTTC. It translates to CASSQVPTPQETQYF.